A single sample gave rise to the 27 T cell receptor beta chains below, sequenced in a study of OX40 agonist ivuxolimab in advanced cancers. TCRdb's copy holds only in-frame clones and misses some; the assay was immunoSEQ multiplex PCR. Of tens of thousands of clones listed, 90% are singletons. The sequenced sample was CD4+ or CD8+ T cells sorted from blood, obtained in a trial of the OX40 agonist ivuxolimab. Every receptor here comes from an adult with an advanced solid tumor such as melanoma, head and neck, liver or kidney cancer.

The rearrangement links TRBV2 to TRBJ2-4; D call uncertain. Trimming removed 6 bases at V and 0 bases at J, with 6 bases between. The germline gives CDR1 SNHLY, CDR2 FYNNEI. This CDR3 comprises 13 residues. The CDR3 loop reads CASREIAKNIQYF. CDR3 coding DNA: TGTGCCAGCAGGGAGATAGCCAAAAACATTCAGTACTTC.

The chain recombines TRBV28 with TRBJ2-2; possibly TRBD1 or TRBD2 for D (6 bases each). The germline V gene has CDR1 MDHEN and CDR2 SYDVKM. V was shortened by 3 bases and J by 5 bases, with 16 bases between the two germline ends. This CDR3 spans 16 amino acids. The CDR3 sequence is CASSFFWGARTGELFF. The CDR3 DNA reads as TGTGCCAGCAGTTTCTTCTGGGGGGCGCGTACCGGGGAGCTGTTTTTT.

This chain links TRBV11-2 with TRBJ2-5; TRBD2 aligns across 11 bases. The ends lost 1 base at V and 7 bases at J; junction bases unmatched: 8. The germline CDR1 and CDR2 sequences are SGHAT and FQNNGV. The CDR3 has 16 residues. The CDR3: CASSLVVAGGVGTQYF. CDR3 bases: TGTGCCAGCAGCTTAGTGGTAGCGGGGGGGGTAGGGACCCAGTACTTC.

Only one count was recorded for this clone. The rearrangement uses TRBV29-1 and TRBJ2-2; D remains ambiguous. The length of the CDR3 is 14 residues. The germline CDR1 and CDR2 sequences are SQVTM and ANQGSEA. V was trimmed by 3 bases and J by 1 base, leaving 9 bases between them. CDR3 DNA sequence: TGCAGCGTTGAGGGCCGGGTGAACACCGGGGAGCTGTTTTTT. Translated: CSVEGRVNTGELFF.

The chain recombines TRBV5-5 with TRBJ1-4; D uncertain. The CDR3 contains 14 residues. V lost 3 bases to trimming and J lost 6 bases, with 12 bases between them. Germline CDR1 is SGHKS and CDR2 is YYEKEE (reference sequence). The DNA of the CDR3 is TGTGCCAGCAGCTCGGTCTTAGGTTATGAAAAACTGTTTTTT. Residues: CASSSVLGYEKLFF.

The CDR3 nucleotides read TGTGCCAGCTCACCACGTTTGGGGTACACAGATACGCAGTATTTT. This translates into CASSPRLGYTDTQYF. The chain is built from TRBV18 and TRBJ2-3; no clear D. This CDR3 has 15 residues. The V end lost 1 base, the J end lost 2 bases, and 10 bases lay between the germline ends. Germline V gene data show CDR1 as KGHSH and CDR2 as LQKENI.

The gene calls are TRBV5-4 and TRBJ1-2; D not resolved. The CDR3 contains 16 residues. CDR1 and CDR2 from the germline V gene are SGHNT and YYREEE (reference sequence). The V end lost 1 base, the J end lost 2 bases, and 15 bases lay between the germline ends. The CDR3 DNA is TGTGCCAGCAGCTTGCCGGGCCCCGGAACGAACTATGGCTACACCTTC. Amino acids: CASSLPGPGTNYGYTF.

The chain uses TRBV2 and TRBJ2-3; D is uncertain. The CDR3 is made up of 16 amino acids. V was trimmed by 5 bases and J by 0 bases, leaving 15 bases between them. The germline V gene has CDR1 SNHLY and CDR2 FYNNEI. The CDR3 region has the DNA TGTGCCAGCAGTTTTCTGGCAGGCACTAGCACAGATACGCAGTATTTT. Amino acids: CASSFLAGTSTDTQYF. The variable domain in full, completed from reference TRBV2 and TRBJ2-3, reads EPEVTQTPSHQVTQMGQEVILRCVPISNHLYFYWYRQILGQKVEFLVSFYNNEISEKSEIFDDQFSVERPDGSNFTLKIRSTKLEDSAMYFCASSFLAGTSTDTQYFGPGTRLTVL.

The count of this clone is one. V usage is TRBV6-5 and J usage is TRBJ1-6; D is ambiguous. Trimming pared 4 bases from V and 5 bases from J, leaving 6 bases between. Germline values: CDR1 MNHEY, CDR2 SVGAGI. The CDR3 is made up of 13 amino acids. CDR3 sequence (DNA): TGTGCCAGCAGTTCCAACGATAATTCACCCCTCCACTTT. This encodes CASSSNDNSPLHF.

This clone was seen at least ten times. This sequence joins TRBV28 and TRBJ2-1; TRBD2 aligns across 8 bases. Germline lookup yields CDR1 MDHEN and CDR2 SYDVKM. Trimming cost V 1 base and J 5 bases; bases outside gene matches: 4. This CDR3 has 15 residues. CDR3 in amino acids: CASSLSGGRHNEQFF. The CDR3 DNA is TGTGCCAGCAGTTTATCGGGGGGGCGCCACAATGAGCAGTTCTTC.

The chain combines TRBV6-5 with TRBJ2-5, with D perhaps TRBD2 (6 bases). The germline CDR1 and CDR2 sequences are MNHEY and SVGAGI. Trimming cost V 5 bases and J 4 bases, with 8 bases left between them. The CDR3 totals 12 residues. DNA for the CDR3: TGTGCCAGCAGTGGAGGGGCAGAGACCCAGTACTTC. Translating gives CASSGGAETQYF.

The chain joins TRBV14 to TRBJ2-2; tentatively, D is TRBD1 (6 bases). Trimming shortened V by 4 bases and J by 6 bases, and 9 bases separated the two germline ends. The CDR3 contains 13 residues. Germline CDR1 and CDR2: SGHDN and FVKESK. CDR3 amino acids: CASSLDSAGELFF. In DNA, the CDR3 is TGTGCCAGCAGCCTGGACAGCGCCGGGGAGCTGTTTTTT.

The chain has TRBV27 and TRBJ2-3; D might be TRBD2 (6 bases). This CDR3 spans 14 amino acids. The germline V gene encodes CDR1 MNHEY and CDR2 SMNVEV (reference sequence). Trimming left V 7 bases short and J 2 bases short, with 13 bases between. CDR3 in DNA: TGTGCCAGCAAGAATCCGGGGGACACAGATACGCAGTATTTT. This gives the protein CASKNPGDTDTQYF.

This chain joins TRBV18 and TRBJ2-1, with D possibly matching TRBD1 (6 bases). The CDR3 runs to 13 residues. In germline, CDR1 is KGHSH, CDR2 LQKENI. The V gene lost 0 bases and the J gene lost 12 bases, with 12 bases spanning the gap. DNA of the CDR3: TGTGCCAGCTCACCACCGGCAGGGACAAGGCAGTTCTTC. Translating it yields CASSPPAGTRQFF.

The chain uses TRBV6-5 and TRBJ2-1, with TRBD2 identical over 8 bases. Trimming removed 2 bases from V and 7 bases from J; junction bases left unmatched: 7. This CDR3 is 15 amino acids long. Per germline, CDR1 MNHEY and CDR2 SVGAGI. CDR3 protein: CASSYVPSGQNEQFF. In DNA, the CDR3 is TGTGCCAGCAGTTACGTGCCTAGCGGGCAGAATGAGCAGTTCTTC.

J is TRBJ1-1 and V is TRBV19, with D unresolved. Trimming pared 4 bases from V and 7 bases from J, leaving 7 bases between. CDR1 and CDR2 (germline): LNHDA, SQIVND (reference sequence). This CDR3 region has 11 residues. CDR3 in DNA: TGTGCCAGTAGTAGGGAACTTGAAGCTTTCTTT. It translates to CASSRELEAFF.

The V call is TRBV9, the J call TRBJ1-1, with TRBD1 matching 7 bases. Germline V gives CDR1 SGDLS, CDR2 YYNGEE. The V segment lost 3 bases and the J segment 4 bases; nucleotides outside the gene matches: 9. The CDR3 is 15 amino acids. The DNA for the CDR3 is TGTGCCAGCAGCGCCTCGACAGGGTTGAGCACTGAAGCTTTCTTT. Translation: CASSASTGLSTEAFF.

CDR3 in amino acids: CASSYGSINEKLFF. CDR3 sequence (DNA): TGTGCCAGCAGCTATGGCAGTATTAATGAAAAACTGTTTTTT. The chain uses TRBV5-8 and TRBJ1-4; D call uncertain. V was cut by 3 bases and J by 4 bases, with 10 bases left in between. The CDR3 extends over 14 amino acids. Germline CDR1 SGHTS, CDR2 YDEGEE.

V and J are TRBV7-9 and TRBJ2-1; a weak D match, TRBD1 (7 bases). V shed 1 base and J shed 9 bases, with 16 bases lying between them. This CDR3 region has 15 residues. Germline CDR1 reads SEHNR; CDR2 reads FQNEAQ (reference sequence). In DNA form, the CDR3 reads TGTGCCAGCAGCTTAGGGGGGGACAGCTCAAGTGAGCAGTTCTTC. Translated, it gives CASSLGGDSSSEQFF.

This rearrangement joins TRBV30 to TRBJ2-1; 9 bases are a match to TRBD2. The CDR3 runs 15 residues. Germline V CDR1 and CDR2: GTSNPN, SVGIG (reference sequence). With V trimmed by 8 bases and J by 1 base, 9 bases remained unmatched. DNA of the CDR3: TGTGCCGGTAGCGGGAGCCCCGCTTCCTACAATGAGCAGTTCTTC. It encodes CAGSGSPASYNEQFF.

The J gene is TRBJ1-5, the V gene TRBV5-1; D ambiguous. This CDR3 is built from 15 residues. V lost 5 bases and J 4 bases, leaving 16 bases between the germline ends. Germline V CDR1 and CDR2: SGHRS, YFSETQ. Written as DNA, the CDR3 is TGCGCCAGCAGAATTGGTCAGAATCCAAATCAGCCCCAGCATTTT. Amino acids: CASRIGQNPNQPQHF.

This rearrangement joins TRBV25-1 to TRBJ1-1; D not certain. Germline lookup yields CDR1 MGHDK and CDR2 SYGVNS. This CDR3 is built from 13 residues. V was pared by 4 bases and J by 6 bases, with 12 bases between. This chain's CDR3 is CASSANWIAEAFF. Here the CDR3 DNA reads TGTGCCAGCAGTGCCAATTGGATAGCTGAAGCTTTCTTT.

The chain is built from TRBV28 and TRBJ2-4; TRBD1 agrees at 8 bases. The ends lost 6 bases at V and 5 bases at J; junction bases unmatched: 3. Germline loops: CDR1 MDHEN, CDR2 SYDVKM. The CDR3 sequence is 13 residues long. The CDR3: CASRYRGENIQYF. The CDR3 DNA sequence: TGTGCCAGCAGGTACAGGGGGGAAAACATTCAGTACTTC.

The chain carries TRBV11-1 and TRBJ2-3; possible D gene TRBD2, 6 bases. The V end lost 4 bases, the J end lost 2 bases, and 10 bases lay between the germline ends. The germline gives CDR1 SGHAT, CDR2 FQDESV (reference sequence). This CDR3 comprises 14 residues. This chain's CDR3 is CASSSGLYTDTQYF. Written as DNA, the CDR3 is TGTGCCAGCAGCTCGGGACTTTACACAGATACGCAGTATTTT.

This chain links TRBV4-1 with TRBJ2-3; TRBD1 agrees at 8 bases. The CDR3 is 16 amino acids. CDR1 is MGHRA, CDR2 YSYEKL, per germline. The V and J ends lost 2 bases and 2 bases, in that order; junction bases with no gene match: 6. In DNA, the CDR3 is TGCGCCAGCAGCCAACCGGACAGGGACACCACAGATACGCAGTATTTT. Translated, it gives CASSQPDRDTTDTQYF.

The chain joins TRBV7-9 to TRBJ1-2, with 8 nucleotides matching TRBD1. Looked up from germline, CDR1 is SEHNR and CDR2 is FQNEAQ (reference sequence). This CDR3 spans 14 amino acids. Unmatched junction bases numbered 6, after V lost 2 bases and J lost 7 bases. The CDR3 bases are TGTGCCAGCAGCTTACTCCAGGGGGCGGGTGGCTACACCTTC. Translating it yields CASSLLQGAGGYTF.

The V gene is TRBV2, the J gene TRBJ1-3, with 8 bases aligning to TRBD1. This CDR3 is 15 amino acids long. From germline, CDR1 is SNHLY and CDR2 FYNNEI. V was pared by 3 bases and J by 0 bases, with 1 base of the junction left unmatched. This CDR3 reads CASSDDRGSGNTIYF. CDR3 DNA: TGTGCCAGCAGTGATGACAGGGGCTCTGGAAACACCATATATTTT. Using reference TRBV2 and TRBJ1-3 for the parts outside the CDR3, the full variable domain is EPEVTQTPSHQVTQMGQEVILRCVPISNHLYFYWYRQILGQKVEFLVSFYNNEISEKSEIFDDQFSVERPDGSNFTLKIRSTKLEDSAMYFCASSDDRGSGNTIYFGEGSWLTVV.